A single sample gave rise to the 6 T cell receptor beta chains below, sequenced in a study of shared clonotypes between healthy human individuals (dated by TCRdb to the early 2020s). The method was the immunoSEQ multiplex PCR assay. Drawn from immuneACCESS, this table holds only the in-frame rearrangements with V and J called that TCRdb kept. Clones are partly lost; checked studies trace under half to an unresolved V gene and leave the rest unexplained. The sample records hundreds of thousands of clones, about three quarters of which are singletons. The ten largest account for around 1.8% of the sample. The sample comprised memory CD4+ T cells sorted from blood. This specimen's cell subset or site label, per the study, means: CD45RA-negative fraction. The receptors derive from a woman aged 25 to 39 in good health.

The genes are TRBV5-1 and TRBJ2-7; D uncertain. Germline-derived CDR1 and CDR2 are SGHRS and YFSETQ. V dropped 6 bases and J dropped 3 bases, with 10 bases sitting between them. The CDR3 extends over 12 amino acids. As DNA, the CDR3 is TGCGCCAGCACCTCCCCCCTCTACGAGCAGTACTTC. Translating it yields CASTSPLYEQYF.

The gene calls are TRBV11-2 and TRBJ2-5, with 7 bases identical to TRBD2. The CDR3 is 14 amino acids. V was pared by 5 bases and J by 3 bases, with 6 bases of the junction left unmatched. Germline CDR1 SGHAT, CDR2 FQNNGV. CDR3 residues: CASSPLSGKETQYF. The CDR3 DNA follows: TGTGCCAGCAGCCCCTTAAGCGGGAAAGAGACCCAGTACTTC.

This chain connects TRBV27 to TRBJ1-2; no clear D gene. The CDR3 is made up of 15 amino acids. Between the trimmed V and J ends, which lost 9 bases and 2 bases, there was a span of 19 bases. Germline V gene lookup returns CDR1 MNHEY and CDR2 SMNVEV (reference sequence). Here the CDR3 reads CARPHRPIDNYGYTF. The CDR3 DNA follows: TGTGCCAGGCCGCATCGCCCGATAGACAACTATGGCTACACCTTC.

The chain carries TRBV7-8 and TRBJ1-4, with 7 bases lining up with TRBD1. Trimming took 1 base from V and 8 from J; bases not matched to a gene: 7. The germline CDR1 and CDR2 sequences are SGHVS and FQNEAQ. The CDR3 has 15 amino acids. The CDR3 coding sequence is TGTGCCAGCAGCTTAGGGACAGGAAGTCGGGAAAAACTGTTTTTT. It yields the protein CASSLGTGSREKLFF.

This chain connects TRBV4-1 to TRBJ1-5; D not certain. The V and J ends lost 0 bases and 4 bases respectively, with 7 bases between them. The CDR3 extends over 14 amino acids. Per the germline V gene, CDR1 is MGHRA and CDR2 is YSYEKL. Here the CDR3 reads CASSQDHGNQPQHF. DNA of the CDR3: TGCGCCAGCAGCCAAGACCACGGGAATCAGCCCCAGCATTTT.

V gene TRBV4-2 combines with J gene TRBJ2-5; 10 nucleotides agree with TRBD2. CDR3 length equals 17 residues. The junction had 12 bases not matched to a gene; V was cut back by 4 bases and J by 4 bases. Per the germline V gene, CDR1 is LGHNA and CDR2 is YNFKEQ. CDR3 nucleotides: TGTGCCAGCAGCCTAACTCCGGGACTAGCGACTACAGAGACCCAGTACTTC. Translating gives CASSLTPGLATTETQYF.